The 27 T cell receptor beta chains reported below all come from one sample, sequenced in a study of Graves' ophthalmopathy and Graves' hyperthyroidism. The authors amplified TCR beta CDR3 regions from RNA transcripts. An initial RT-PCR round employing HTBI primers preceded a second-round multiplex PCR. TCRdb re-called the multiplex PCR reads through MiXCR, storing one row per CDR3 protein. The data hold approximately 380,000 distinct CDR3 sequences, with roughly 21% observed a single time. Sequenced sample: peripheral blood. The receptors originated from a woman between 18 and 29 years old with stable Graves' hyperthyroidism.

The chain couples TRBV6-5 to TRBJ2-7; tentatively, D is TRBD2 (7 bases). From germline, CDR1 is MNHEY and CDR2 SVGAGI. This CDR3 has 15 residues. V dropped 0 bases and J dropped 2 bases, with 11 bases sitting between them. The CDR3 bases are TGTGCCAGCAGTTACTCGAGAGGGGGGGCCTACGAGCAGTACTTC. Its translation: CASSYSRGGAYEQYF.

This chain links TRBV12-3 or TRBV12-4 with TRBJ1-5, with D possibly TRBD1 on 5 matching bases. The CDR3 has 13 residues. The V end lost 5 bases, the J end lost 5 bases, and 10 bases lay between the germline ends. The chain's CDR3 is CASSAMGDQPQHF. The CDR3 region has the DNA TGTGCCAGCAGTGCTATGGGGGATCAGCCCCAGCATTTT.

The chain is built from TRBV6-1 and TRBJ1-1; 11 nucleotides match TRBD1. J lost 4 bases, V lost 6 bases, and 7 bases had no gene match. The CDR3 contains 15 residues. Germline lookup yields CDR1 MNHNS and CDR2 SASEGT. The CDR3 reads CASRSGTGGVTEAFF. In nucleotides, the CDR3 is TGTGCCAGCAGGTCCGGGACAGGGGGGGTCACTGAAGCTTTCTTT.

This clonotype showed up many times. The chain recombines TRBV11-2 with TRBJ2-5; 10 bases match TRBD1. Trimming cost V 5 bases and J 4 bases; bases outside gene matches: 10. This CDR3 spans 16 amino acids. The germline CDR1 and CDR2 sequences are SGHAT and FQNNGV. This CDR3 is CASSGSDRGNGETQYF. The CDR3 DNA reads TGTGCCAGCAGCGGGTCGGACAGGGGGAATGGAGAGACCCAGTACTTC.

In its sample, this clonotype was seen many times. The rearrangement uses TRBV9 and TRBJ2-5; D might be TRBD1 or TRBD2, each matching 5 bases. V was shortened by 3 bases and J by 5 bases, with 14 bases between the two germline ends. CDR3 size: 14 residues. Germline assignment: CDR1 SGDLS and CDR2 YYNGEE. The CDR3 loop is CASSEAGAMETQYF. The CDR3 nucleotides read TGTGCCAGCAGCGAGGCCGGGGCGATGGAGACCCAGTACTTC.

This clonotype was observed many times. The genes are TRBV20-1 and TRBJ2-5, with 8 bases matching TRBD2. Germline CDR1 is DFQATT and CDR2 is SNEGSKA (reference sequence). Unmatched junction bases numbered 14, after V lost 1 base and J lost 1 base. There are 18 residues in the CDR3. CDR3 coding DNA: TGCAGTGCTAGAGCCATCGGGGGGGGAGTGGAAATCCAAGAGACCCAGTACTTC. It is translated as CSARAIGGGVEIQETQYF.

The rearrangement links TRBV27 to TRBJ1-2; D is ambiguous. This CDR3 contains 13 residues. The germline gives CDR1 MNHEY, CDR2 SMNVEV (reference sequence). V shed 3 bases and J shed 6 bases, with 11 bases lying between them. The CDR3 DNA reads TGTGCCAGCAGTTTCCTCAATAGCCATGGCTACACCTTC. It encodes CASSFLNSHGYTF.

This clonotype turned up a few times. The J gene is TRBJ1-5, the V gene TRBV28; TRBD1 matches at 10 bases. CDR3 length: 15 residues. V was clipped by 7 bases and J by 6 bases; unmatched bases: 9. The germline V gene has CDR1 MDHEN and CDR2 SYDVKM. CDR3 loop: CASTYWTGGVQPQHF. Written as DNA, the CDR3 is TGTGCCAGCACCTACTGGACAGGGGGAGTTCAGCCCCAGCATTTT.

This clonotype was picked up many times. The DNA for the CDR3 is TGCAGTGCTAGAGATCGCCTGACAGGGAGCGGCACCGGGGAGCTGTTTTTT. Translated: CSARDRLTGSGTGELFF. V and J are TRBV20-1 and TRBJ2-2, with TRBD1 identical over 7 bases. With 0 bases clipped from V and 4 bases from J, the junction kept 11 bases outside the gene matches. The CDR3 totals 17 residues. Germline CDR1 and CDR2: DFQATT and SNEGSKA (reference sequence).

This clonotype came up many times. This rearrangement joins TRBV20-1 to TRBJ1-2, with a tentative D call TRBD1 (6 bases). The CDR3 has 13 residues. CDR1 is DFQATT and CDR2 is SNEGSKA in the germline V gene (reference sequence). V shed 8 bases and J shed 6 bases, with 19 bases lying between them. CDR3 protein: CSKRGGPDHGYTF. For the CDR3, the DNA is TGCAGTAAGAGAGGGGGGCCCGACCATGGCTACACCTTC.

This clonotype was recorded many times. This sequence joins TRBV15 and TRBJ1-1, with D perhaps matching TRBD1 (6 bases). V was cut by 2 bases and J by 0 bases, with 16 bases left in between. There are 17 residues in the CDR3. Per the germline V gene, CDR1 is LNHNV and CDR2 is YYDKDF (reference sequence). DNA for the CDR3: TGTGCCACCAGCAGAAACAGGGATCGACGGATGAACACTGAAGCTTTCTTT. Its translation: CATSRNRDRRMNTEAFF. Using reference TRBV15 and TRBJ1-1 for the parts outside the CDR3, the full variable domain is DAMVIQNPRYQVTQFGKPVTLSCSQTLNHNVMYWYQQKSSQAPKLLFHYYDKDFNNEADTPDNFQSRRPNTSFCFLDIRSPGLGDTAMYLCATSRNRDRRMNTEAFFGQGTRLTVV.

This clonotype was seen ten or more times. The chain carries TRBV27 and TRBJ2-5; unclear D gene. V lost 7 bases to trimming and J lost 3 bases, with 0 bases between them. CDR1 and CDR2 from the germline V gene are MNHEY and SMNVEV (reference sequence). This CDR3 is 9 amino acids long. CDR3 nucleotides: TGTGCCAGCAAAGAGACCCAGTACTTC. Translation gives CASKETQYF.

This clonotype occurred a few times. As DNA, the CDR3 is TGTGCCAGCAGCCAATCAGGTGTCCTTCCCGAGCAGTACTTC. Amino acid sequence: CASSQSGVLPEQYF. The chain carries TRBV3-1 and TRBJ2-7; D remains unclear. The CDR3 runs to 14 residues. From germline, CDR1 is LGHDT and CDR2 YNNKEL (reference sequence). V was pared by 2 bases and J by 6 bases, with 14 bases between.

In its sample, this clonotype was seen many times. One end of the junction fails to match germline, which may point to a read error. The J gene is TRBJ2-7, the V gene TRBV10-3; D is undetermined. Germline V gene lookup returns CDR1 ENHRY and CDR2 SYGVKD. The length of the CDR3 is 11 residues. The CDR3 region is CATSKVHEQYF. The CDR3 DNA reads TGTGCCACCAGTAAGGTCCACGAGCAGTACTTC.

There are many counts of this clonotype. The chain recombines TRBV12-3 or TRBV12-4 with TRBJ2-7; D possibly uses TRBD1 or TRBD2 (6 bases each). V lost 6 bases to trimming and J lost 12 bases, with 21 bases between them. This CDR3 has 13 amino acids. CDR3 in DNA: TGTGCCAGCAGCACCCGGGGGCGGCCCTCTCGGTACTTC. Translating it yields CASSTRGRPSRYF.

There are many counts of this clonotype. The chain carries TRBV25-1 and TRBJ2-3, with D perhaps being TRBD1 or TRBD2 (6 bases each). This CDR3 is 16 amino acids long. Per germline, CDR1 MGHDK and CDR2 SYGVNS. Trimming removed 1 base from V and 0 bases from J, with 11 bases in between. CDR3 sequence: CASSEFRRGSTDTQYF. The CDR3, as DNA: TGTGCCAGCAGTGAATTTCGGAGGGGGAGCACAGATACGCAGTATTTT.

This clonotype has ten or more counts. This chain uses TRBV3-1 with TRBJ2-7; no reliable D call. V was pared by 1 base and J by 5 bases, with 6 bases between. In germline, CDR1 is LGHDT, CDR2 YNNKEL (reference sequence). This CDR3 is 12 amino acids long. As DNA, the CDR3 is TGTGCCAGCAGCCAAGTTAACCACGAGCAGTACTTC. It codes for CASSQVNHEQYF.

This clonotype was found many times. This chain uses TRBV27 with TRBJ2-2, with 12 bases identical to TRBD2. V trimming: 7 bases; J trimming: 5 bases; junction bases outside the gene matches: 5. Germline values: CDR1 MNHEY, CDR2 SMNVEV (reference sequence). CDR3 length equals 15 residues. The CDR3 nucleotides are TGTGCCAGCACCCTACTAGCGGGGGGAACCGGGGAGCTGTTTTTT. Residues: CASTLLAGGTGELFF.

The V call is TRBV6-5, the J call TRBJ1-1, with D perhaps matching TRBD1 (5 bases). V was trimmed by 0 bases and J by 7 bases, leaving 21 bases between them. In germline, CDR1 is MNHEY, CDR2 SVGAGI. This CDR3 contains 17 residues. The CDR3 sequence: CASSYSGQTGSRDEAFF. CDR3 nucleotide sequence: TGTGCCAGCAGTTACTCGGGCCAAACAGGTTCTCGGGATGAAGCTTTCTTT.

This clonotype was observed a handful of times. The chain has TRBV12-3 or TRBV12-4 and TRBJ1-6, with unresolved D. The CDR3 contains 14 residues. V was trimmed by 0 bases and J by 10 bases, leaving 10 bases between them. The CDR3 here is CASSLAYGGSPLHF. The CDR3 coding sequence is TGTGCCAGCAGTTTAGCATATGGCGGATCACCCCTCCACTTT.

The V call is TRBV11-2, the J call TRBJ2-7, with unresolved D. Germline assignment: CDR1 SGHAT and CDR2 FQNNGV. This CDR3 has 16 residues. The V and J ends lost 4 bases and 3 bases respectively, with 19 bases between them. CDR3 sequence reads: CASSSSRIVGIYEQYF. In nucleotides, the CDR3 is TGTGCCAGCAGCTCGAGTCGGATAGTGGGGATCTACGAGCAGTACTTC.

About this clonotype itself: The junction departs from germline at one end; a sequencing error may be responsible. The gene calls are TRBV7-9 and TRBJ2-5, with 9 bases aligning to TRBD2. The CDR3 loop spans 17 amino acids. Looked up from germline, CDR1 is SEHNR and CDR2 is FQNEAQ (reference sequence). DNA of the CDR3: TGTGCCAGCAGCTTACGGCTAGCGGGGCGGTACCAAGAGACCAAGTACTTC. Amino acids: CASSLRLAGRYQETKYF.

This clonotype was observed many times. The chain couples TRBV2 to TRBJ1-1, with a tentative D call TRBD1 (5 bases). The V end was cut by 5 bases, the J end by 4 bases, with 11 bases between. Germline lookup yields CDR1 SNHLY and CDR2 FYNNEI. The CDR3 has 13 amino acids. The CDR3 DNA reads TGTGCCAGCAGTTCGTTTGGGGCCACTGAAGCTTTCTTT. It yields the protein CASSSFGATEAFF.

This clonotype was recorded many times. V gene TRBV24-1 combines with J gene TRBJ2-5, with D maybe TRBD2 (6 bases). CDR3 length: 13 amino acids. The V end was cut by 7 bases, the J end by 5 bases, with 13 bases between. Germline V gene lookup returns CDR1 KGHDR and CDR2 SFDVKD. Here the CDR3 reads CATSRLDSETQYF. The CDR3 DNA follows: TGTGCCACCAGCCGACTAGACAGCGAGACCCAGTACTTC.

The CDR3 DNA reads as TGTGCCAGCAGCTTATCGAACAGGGGGCGAAGAGATACGCAGTATTTT. This encodes CASSLSNRGRRDTQYF. J is TRBJ2-3 and V is TRBV7-2; 9 positions match TRBD1. Germline CDR1 is SGHTA and CDR2 is FQGNSA. Unmatched junction bases numbered 8, after V lost 2 bases and J lost 5 bases. The CDR3 length is 16 residues.

There are many counts of this clonotype. The rearrangement uses TRBV20-1 and TRBJ1-1, with 8 bases fitting TRBD1. The germline CDR1 and CDR2 sequences are DFQATT and SNEGSKA (reference sequence). V lost 1 base, J lost 10 bases, and 11 bases stayed unmatched. This CDR3 is 14 amino acids long. In nucleotides, the CDR3 is TGCAGTGCTAGAGGGGGAGGACAGGGATTTGGAGCTTTCTTT. Protein product: CSARGGGQGFGAFF.

The sample holds many counts of this clonotype. This sequence joins TRBV24-1 and TRBJ2-1; weak D call: TRBD2 (5 bases). This CDR3 comprises 16 residues. Germline V gene lookup returns CDR1 KGHDR and CDR2 SFDVKD. The ends were cut back, 4 bases at V and 0 bases at J, with 12 bases in the middle. CDR3 sequence: CATSDRRGSSYNEQFF. The CDR3 DNA sequence: TGTGCCACCAGTGACCGGAGAGGGAGCTCCTACAATGAGCAGTTCTTC.